A selection of T cell receptor beta chains follows, all from one sample in a study of shared clonotypes between healthy human individuals. Profiled with immunoSEQ multiplex PCR; TCRdb holds only in-frame clones, not every one. Here the sample spans some 1 million clones, about 77% being singletons. Sequencing was done on a sample of memory CD4+ T cells sorted from blood. The receptor set was obtained from a man aged 18 to 29 in good health. The CDR3 runs from the conserved cysteine through the conserved F or W. Fields, in order: V gene, D gene, clone size, J gene, CDR3 DNA, CDR3 protein. A D gene is named only where the DNA matches it firmly. Some rows mark clone size as missing; the rest say once, few, many or name a class of expanded clone.

>TRBV7-2|-|-|TRBJ2-3
TGTGCCAGCAGCCGGGGGGCAGGCGATACGCAGTATTTT
CASSRGAGDTQYF
>TRBV6-1|-|-|TRBJ2-1
TGTGCCAGCAGTGAAGCTGTGAGGGGGAGCTCCTACAATGAGCAGTTCTTC
CASSEAVRGSSYNEQFF
>TRBV5-1|-|-|TRBJ2-7
TGCGCCAGCAGCTTATCGGTTTCCCTCCCCGAGCAGTACTTC
CASSLSVSLPEQYF
>TRBV5-4|-|many|TRBJ2-1
TGTGCCAGCAGCTTGGGAGGGAGGAGCAATGAGCAGTTCTTC
CASSLGGRSNEQFF
>TRBV19|TRBD1|-|TRBJ2-1
TGTGCCAGTAGTATAGGCCTCCGACAGGGGAATGAGCAGTTCTTC
CASSIGLRQGNEQFF
>TRBV6-1|-|-|TRBJ2-3
TGTGCCAGCAGTGCAGGACGGTCGATGAGCACAGATACGCAGTATTTT
CASSAGRSMSTDTQYF
>TRBV30|-|-|TRBJ2-1
TGTGCCTGGAAGCTCGGGCGGGGGCGCTACAATGAGCAGTTCTTC
CAWKLGRGRYNEQFF
>TRBV6-1|TRBD2|-|TRBJ2-7
TGTGCCAGCAGTCCAGCGGGACGGCCTGGCGAGCAGTACTTC
CASSPAGRPGEQYF
>TRBV30|-|once|TRBJ2-6
TGTGCCTGGGACGGACTCACCAACGTCCTGACTTTC
CAWDGLTNVLTF
>TRBV23-1|-|few|TRBJ1-2
TGCGCCAGCAGTCCCTACAACAGGGTCCCGAATGGCTACACCTTC
CASSPYNRVPNGYTF
>TRBV18|-|-|TRBJ2-7
TGTGCCAGCTCACCAGGCCAGAACTACGAGCAGTACTTC
CASSPGQNYEQYF
>TRBV7-2|-|-|TRBJ1-2
TGTGCCAGCAGCTTAGCGTTACCAACGACTGGCTACACCTTC
CASSLALPTTGYTF
>TRBV27|-|-|TRBJ2-7
TGTGCCAGCAGTTTAAAGGCTTTCGACGGCTCCTACGAGCAGTACTTC
CASSLKAFDGSYEQYF
>TRBV4-1|TRBD1|-|TRBJ2-7
TGCGCCAGCAGCCAACGTTCCGGGACAGAATACGAGCAGTACTTC
CASSQRSGTEYEQYF
>TRBV10-2|-|-|TRBJ1-4
TGCGCCAGCAGCCAGGCTATTGAAAAACTGTTTTTT
CASSQAIEKLFF
>TRBV4-3|TRBD1|-|TRBJ2-6
TGCGCCAGCAGCCAAATACCGACAGGGGCTGGGGCCAACGTCCTGACTTTC
CASSQIPTGAGANVLTF
>TRBV5-5|TRBD1|once|TRBJ1-5
TGTGCCAGCAGCTTGGCAGGGGGCGATCAGCCCCAGCATTTT
CASSLAGGDQPQHF
>TRBV10-3|TRBD1|-|TRBJ1-3
TGTGCCATCAGTGACGGGACAGCGTCTGGAAACACCATATATTTT
CAISDGTASGNTIYF
>TRBV7-9|-|-|TRBJ2-7
TGTGCCAGCAGCTATCCCCAGGGCTACGAGCAGTACTTC
CASSYPQGYEQYF
>TRBV5-4|-|-|TRBJ2-5
TGTGCCAGCAGCTTCAGTGGCAGCCAAGAGACCCAGTACTTC
CASSFSGSQETQYF
>TRBV5-1|TRBD2|-|TRBJ2-3
TGCGCCAGCAGTTCTAGCGGGTATCGGACAGATACGCAGTATTTT
CASSSSGYRTDTQYF
>TRBV5-4|TRBD2|-|TRBJ2-3
TGTGCCAGCGGAGGACTAGCGGGAGGGACAGATACGCAGTATTTT
CASGGLAGGTDTQYF
>TRBV5-4|TRBD1|-|TRBJ2-2
TGTGCCAGCAGCTACTACACGACAGGGTACGCCGGGGAGCTGTTTTTT
CASSYYTTGYAGELFF
>TRBV27|-|-|TRBJ1-6
TGTGCCAGCAGTTTATATTCCCAGGGTCTATATTCACCCCTCCACTTT
CASSLYSQGLYSPLHF
>TRBV27|-|few|TRBJ2-5
TGTGCCAGCAGCTCCTTGGTAGGGTCCGGAGAGACCCAGTACTTC
CASSSLVGSGETQYF
>TRBV11-1|-|few|TRBJ2-7
TGTGCCAGCAGCCTTCGGCGGGCCGAGCAGTACTTC
CASSLRRAEQYF
>TRBV2|TRBD2|-|TRBJ2-5
TGTGCCAGCAGTGGCCCGGGACTAGCGGGAACGGAGACCCAGTACTTC
CASSGPGLAGTETQYF
>TRBV19|-|-|TRBJ1-1
TGTGCCAGTACCCCCGGGGGGGCGAACACTGAAGCTTTCTTT
CASTPGGANTEAFF
>TRBV14|-|-|TRBJ2-2
TGTGCCAGCAGCCAAGTACGCGGGGAGCTGTTTTTT
CASSQVRGELFF
>TRBV10-3|-|-|TRBJ2-5
TGTGCCATCAGTGAGTCGTCCCAGTCGAGGGAGACCCAGTACTTC
CAISESSQSRETQYF
>TRBV9|-|-|TRBJ2-3
TGTGCCAGCAGCGTGAATAGGTACACAGATACGCAGTATTTT
CASSVNRYTDTQYF
>TRBV9|-|-|TRBJ2-5
TGTGCCAGCAGCCCCCCAGGGACCACTCAAGCGGCCCAGTACTTC
CASSPPGTTQAAQYF
>TRBV5-1|TRBD1|once|TRBJ2-3
TGCGCCAGCAGCGGGGGACAGGGCACAGATACGCAGTATTTT
CASSGGQGTDTQYF
>TRBV6-1|-|-|TRBJ1-1
TGTGCCAGCAGTCCCCGACTTCTTGAAGCTTTCTTT
CASSPRLLEAFF
>TRBV5-1|-|-|TRBJ2-3
TGCGCCAGCAGCAGGGGGGGCCAGTCCACAGATACGCAGTATTTT
CASSRGGQSTDTQYF
>TRBV7-9|-|-|TRBJ1-4
TGTGCCAGCAGCCGGTTACAGGGTCCTAATGAAAAACTGTTTTTT
CASSRLQGPNEKLFF
>TRBV5-4|-|-|TRBJ2-5
TGTGCCAGCAGCTTGGACTATACACTACTAAAAGAGACCCAGTACTTC
CASSLDYTLLKETQYF
>TRBV18|-|-|TRBJ1-5
TGTGCCAGCTCACCTGGGCGTGGGGACAGCAATCAGCCCCAGCATTTT
CASSPGRGDSNQPQHF
>TRBV19|-|-|TRBJ2-3
TGTGCCAGTAGTACGAGCACAGCCACAGATACGCAGTATTTT
CASSTSTATDTQYF
>TRBV7-3|-|-|TRBJ1-1
TGTGCCAGCAGCTTAAAGACCGGGGAGGGTACTGAAGCTTTCTTT
CASSLKTGEGTEAFF
>TRBV5-4|-|-|TRBJ2-5
TGTGCCAGCAGCGTGGGATCGCAAGAGACCCAGTACTTC
CASSVGSQETQYF
>TRBV11-2|-|-|TRBJ1-3
TGTGCCAGCAGCCCCGGAATATCTGGAAACACCATATATTTT
CASSPGISGNTIYF
>TRBV18|-|-|TRBJ1-2
TGTGCCAGCTCACCATTGCAGACTCCGGGCCCGTATGGCTACACCTTC
CASSPLQTPGPYGYTF
>TRBV28|TRBD1|-|TRBJ1-2
TGTGCCAGCAGTACACAGGGGGCGGCTGGCTACACCTTC
CASSTQGAAGYTF
>TRBV5-5|-|-|TRBJ1-5
TGTGCCAGCAGCTTGCAGGGGACGAATAGCAATCAGCCCCAGCATTTT
CASSLQGTNSNQPQHF
>TRBV30|-|-|TRBJ2-1
TGTGCCTTGGATCCTCAAAGGAATGAGCAGTTCTTC
CALDPQRNEQFF
>TRBV5-4|TRBD1|-|TRBJ1-2
TGTGCCAGCAGCGCCGGGACAGGGGTCTATGGCTACACCTTC
CASSAGTGVYGYTF
>TRBV5-1|-|few|TRBJ1-4
TGCGCCAGCAGTATTAGAGGGGCTAATGAAAAACTGTTTTTT
CASSIRGANEKLFF
>TRBV30|-|-|TRBJ1-3
TGTGCCTGGGGGAGGGGCACCATATATTTT
CAWGRGTIYF
>TRBV30|-|-|TRBJ1-3
TGTGCCTGGAGTGGGGGGGGAAACACCATATATTTT
CAWSGGGNTIYF
>TRBV5-6|-|few|TRBJ2-3
TGTGCCAGCAGCTTGGGCGGCACAGATACGCAGTATTTT
CASSLGGTDTQYF
>TRBV6-6|-|-|TRBJ2-7
TGTGCCAGCAGTTCCCTCGGGGTAGGGACCTACGAGCAGTACTTC
CASSSLGVGTYEQYF
>TRBV7-2|-|-|TRBJ1-2
TGTGCCAGCAGCTCCCGGGGCTATGGCTACACCTTC
CASSSRGYGYTF
>TRBV2|TRBD1|-|TRBJ2-3
TGTGCCAGCAGTGAAATGGACAGGGTTAGCACAGATACGCAGTATTTT
CASSEMDRVSTDTQYF
>TRBV5-1|-|few|TRBJ2-7
TGCGCCAGCAGCTTTGGCTCAGGGCAGGGAGAGCAGTACTTC
CASSFGSGQGEQYF
>TRBV5-4|TRBD2|-|TRBJ2-3
TGTGCCAGCAGCTTTCGGCTAGCGGGAGTAACGGCAGATACGCAGTATTTT
CASSFRLAGVTADTQYF
>TRBV5-1|-|-|TRBJ1-2
TGCGCCAGCAGCCGGGAGGCTAATGGCTACACCTTC
CASSREANGYTF
>TRBV5-1|-|few|TRBJ1-1
TGCGCCAGCAGCTTGAGAATAACGCTGAACACTGAAGCTTTCTTT
CASSLRITLNTEAFF
>TRBV4-3|-|-|TRBJ1-1
TGCGCCAGCAGCCAGACCCAGGTAGTGAACACTGAAGCTTTCTTT
CASSQTQVVNTEAFF